The 20 T cell receptor beta chains given below trace back to one sample, sequenced in a study of regulatory T cells in long-lasting Graves disease. With iRepertoire HTBI primers and Arm-PCR of CDR3 regions, TCR beta libraries were built. TCRdb passed the multiplex PCR reads through MiXCR, listing each CDR3 protein once. The sample has fewer than 600,000 distinct CDR3 sequences; approximately 23% are singletons. Regarding time point: persistent/refractory GD, antithyroid drugs over 5 years with positive TRAb. From RNA extracted from PBMCs, the TCR library was made. Sequencing used peripheral blood mononuclear cells (PBMCs), obtained when the disease was refractory, from a patient treated with antithyroid drugs. The receptors here all came from a female donor with Graves disease.

This clonotype has a count of ten or more. The chain employs TRBV28 and TRBJ1-1; D possibly corresponds to TRBD1 (5 bases). Germline values: CDR1 MDHEN, CDR2 SYDVKM. This CDR3 spans 13 amino acids. The V and J ends lost 7 bases and 1 base respectively, with 10 bases between them. The CDR3 DNA reads TGTGCCAGCAACGACGGACAGAACACTGAAGCTTTCTTT. This gives the protein CASNDGQNTEAFF.

This clonotype was counted between two and nine times. The chain employs TRBV29-1 and TRBJ2-7; TRBD1 might be the D (6 bases). This CDR3 is 13 amino acids long. The germline V gene has CDR1 SQVTM and CDR2 ANQGSEA. V shed 4 bases and J shed 0 bases, with 10 bases lying between them. The CDR3 loop is CSVVTDSSYEQYF. CDR3 sequence (DNA): TGCAGCGTTGTTACGGACAGCTCCTACGAGCAGTACTTC.

This chain uses TRBV20-1 with TRBJ1-1; D gene ambiguous. Germline assignment: CDR1 DFQATT and CDR2 SNEGSKA (reference sequence). This CDR3 spans 12 amino acids. V was pared by 3 bases and J by 4 bases, with 9 bases between. The CDR3 DNA follows: TGCAGTGCTAGTGTGGGTAGCACTGAAGCTTTCTTT. It encodes CSASVGSTEAFF.

The sample holds many counts of this clonotype. The gene calls are TRBV10-3 and TRBJ2-2, with 9 bases lining up with TRBD1. Germline assignment: CDR1 ENHRY and CDR2 SYGVKD. V dropped 6 bases and J dropped 1; count of bases not matched to a gene: 3. This CDR3 is 15 amino acids long. CDR3 sequence: CAISEDRGNTGELFF. The CDR3 coding sequence is TGTGCCATCAGCGAGGACAGGGGGAACACCGGGGAGCTGTTTTTT.

This rearrangement joins TRBV6-1 to TRBJ2-5; 13 bases match TRBD2. CDR1 and CDR2 from the germline V gene are MNHNS and SASEGT. V dropped 5 bases and J dropped 3; count of bases not matched to a gene: 6. The CDR3 is 16 residues long. Written as DNA, the CDR3 is TGTGCCAGCAGTCGCCGCGGACTAGCGGGAGAAGAGACCCAGTACTTC. Amino acid sequence: CASSRRGLAGEETQYF.

The V call is TRBV25-1, the J call TRBJ2-5, with 10 bases lining up with TRBD1. Trimming at V came to 7 bases and at J to 6 bases, leaving 8 bases not matched to a gene. The CDR3 covers 14 residues. Germline lookup yields CDR1 MGHDK and CDR2 SYGVNS. CDR3 loop: CASTSGQGGKTQYF. CDR3 bases: TGTGCCAGCACCTCAGGACAGGGGGGAAAGACCCAGTACTTC.

The chain couples TRBV20-1 to TRBJ2-5; D may be TRBD1 (6 bases). Trimming pared 1 base from V and 2 bases from J, leaving 11 bases between. CDR1 is DFQATT, CDR2 SNEGSKA, per germline (reference sequence). The CDR3 covers 14 residues. CDR3 amino acids: CSARVQGGQETQYF. CDR3 DNA: TGCAGTGCTAGAGTACAGGGTGGGCAAGAGACCCAGTACTTC.

This rearrangement joins TRBV7-9 to TRBJ2-5; TRBD2 is a possible D gene (6 bases). This CDR3 spans 14 amino acids. Trimming stripped 7 bases from V and 1 base from J, with 13 bases between. The germline CDR1 and CDR2 sequences are SEHNR and FQNEAQ (reference sequence). The DNA for the CDR3 is TGTGCCAGCACCGGAGGGATAGGCCAAGAGACCCAGTACTTC. Translation: CASTGGIGQETQYF.

This clonotype came up a few times. V and J are TRBV5-1 and TRBJ1-1, with TRBD1 matching over 7 bases. The CDR3 has 13 amino acids. Losses at the gene ends were 0 bases for V and 12 bases for J; bases not matched to a gene: 8. Germline V gene data show CDR1 as SGHRS and CDR2 as YFSETQ. For the CDR3, the DNA is TGCGCCAGCAGCTTGGCCGGCGAGGGGGCGTCTTTCTTT. Protein: CASSLAGEGASFF.

This clonotype was observed a few times. V is TRBV5-1 and J is TRBJ1-1, with a weak D call TRBD1 (6 bases). This CDR3 comprises 17 residues. V lost 2 bases, J lost 1 base, and 18 bases lay in between. The germline V gene encodes CDR1 SGHRS and CDR2 YFSETQ. The CDR3, as DNA: TGCGCCAGCAGCTTTAGACAGGACTCCCTGGGGAACACTGAAGCTTTCTTT. It encodes CASSFRQDSLGNTEAFF. Full variable domain (outside the CDR3, taken from reference TRBV5-1 and TRBJ1-1): KAGVTQTPRYLIKTRGQQVTLSCSPISGHRSVSWYQQTPGQGLQFLFEYFSETQRNKGNFPGRFSGRQFSNSRSEMNVSTLELGDSALYLCASSFRQDSLGNTEAFFGQGTRLTVV.

This clonotype occurred many times. The rearrangement uses TRBV6-1 and TRBJ1-6; D gene ambiguous. This CDR3 has 14 amino acids. With 5 bases removed from V and 5 bases from J, the gap between germline ends came to 10 bases. CDR1 MNHNS and CDR2 SASEGT come from the germline V gene. In DNA form, the CDR3 reads TGTGCCAGCAGTCGGACCGTAGATAATTCACCCCTCCACTTT. It translates to CASSRTVDNSPLHF.

V is TRBV3-1 and J is TRBJ1-1, with D possibly TRBD1 on 5 matching bases. The CDR3 is 14 amino acids. Germline-derived CDR1 and CDR2 are LGHDT and YNNKEL (reference sequence). V lost 4 bases, J lost 1 base, and 10 bases lay in between. CDR3 DNA: TGTGCCAGCAGCCGAAGGGACCGGAACACTGAAGCTTTCTTT. Translating it yields CASSRRDRNTEAFF.

This chain uses TRBV12-3 or TRBV12-4 with TRBJ2-7; no firm D call. This CDR3 has 14 amino acids. The ends were cut back, 1 base at V and 6 bases at J, with 13 bases in the middle. DNA for the CDR3: TGTGCCAGCAGTTTAGACCACGGCTGGGTCGAGCAGTACTTC. This encodes CASSLDHGWVEQYF.

This clonotype was counted many times. The chain couples TRBV28 to TRBJ2-7; D is perhaps TRBD1 (5 bases). V shed 6 bases and J shed 5 bases, with 11 bases lying between them. The CDR3 covers 12 residues. Germline CDR1 reads MDHEN; CDR2 reads SYDVKM. CDR3 sequence (DNA): TGTGCCAGCAGCCGACAGACCAACGAGCAGTACTTC. Encoded protein: CASSRQTNEQYF.

There are many counts of this clonotype. This chain joins TRBV19 and TRBJ2-7; 11 nucleotides align to TRBD1. The trim removed 5 bases at V and 4 bases at J, leaving 13 bases unmatched. The V gene's germline CDR1 is LNHDA and CDR2 SQIVND (reference sequence). CDR3 length: 17 residues. CDR3 nucleotide sequence: TGTGCCAGTAGTTCCGAAACCGGGACAGGGGGTATATACGAGCAGTACTTC. Residues: CASSSETGTGGIYEQYF.

This clonotype turned up a few times. This chain joins TRBV2 and TRBJ2-5, with D hard to call. Per germline, CDR1 SNHLY and CDR2 FYNNEI. The CDR3 is made up of 13 amino acids. Between the trimmed V and J ends, which lost 4 bases and 5 bases, there was a span of 11 bases. This CDR3 reads CASSGVERETQYF. CDR3 DNA: TGTGCCAGCAGTGGAGTCGAGAGGGAGACCCAGTACTTC.

This clonotype was seen at least ten times. The chain is built from TRBV7-2 and TRBJ1-5, with 10 bases identical to TRBD1. With V trimmed by 1 base and J by 7 bases, 7 bases remained unmatched. CDR1 and CDR2 (germline): SGHTA, FQGNSA. This CDR3 region has 16 residues. The CDR3 reads CASSLGDRGLGQPQHF. In DNA form, the CDR3 reads TGTGCCAGCAGCTTAGGAGACAGGGGGCTAGGGCAGCCCCAGCATTTT. The full variable domain, in which reference TRBV7-2 and TRBJ1-5 provide the parts outside the CDR3, is GAGVSQSPSNKVTEKGKDVELRCDPISGHTALYWYRQSLGQGLEFLIYFQGNSAPDKSGLPSDRFSAERTGGSVSTLTIQRTQQEDSAVYLCASSLGDRGLGQPQHFGDGTRLSIL.

The V and J genes are TRBV7-2 and TRBJ1-2, with 7 positions matching TRBD1. CDR1 and CDR2 from the germline V gene are SGHTA and FQGNSA. The CDR3 loop spans 15 amino acids. Trimming cost V 1 base and J 6 bases; bases outside gene matches: 8. The CDR3 loop reads CASSLGQTGRDGYTF. CDR3 coding DNA: TGTGCCAGCAGCTTAGGACAGACAGGGAGAGATGGCTACACCTTC.

This clonotype was detected only a few times. This rearrangement joins TRBV28 to TRBJ1-6, with TRBD1 as a possible D gene (6 bases). This CDR3 is built from 15 residues. Germline V CDR1 and CDR2: MDHEN, SYDVKM. Trimming cost V 4 bases and J 8 bases, with 15 bases left between them. CDR3 bases: TGTGCCAGCAGTTCCCCAACAGGGACGGATTCACCCCTCCACTTT. Encoded protein: CASSSPTGTDSPLHF.

In its sample, this clonotype was seen a few times. The chain combines TRBV6-1 with TRBJ1-1; 8 nucleotides match TRBD1. From germline, CDR1 is MNHNS and CDR2 SASEGT. There are 14 residues in the CDR3. V lost 7 bases to trimming and J lost 1 base; unmatched junction nucleotides: 5. The CDR3 here is CASTNDRGNTEAFF. In nucleotides, the CDR3 is TGTGCCAGCACGAACGACAGGGGGAACACTGAAGCTTTCTTT.